A selection of T cell receptor beta chains follows, all from one sample in a study of identical twins' blood T cells. From the 5' RACE reads, TCRdb called clonotypes with MiXCR, one entry per CDR3 protein. The sample has a few hundred thousand distinct CDR3 sequences, roughly 31% seen once; the top ten hold 6.1%. Material for sequencing was PBMCs. These receptors were obtained from a woman aged 18-49 years in good health. Each CDR3 is given with its conserved first and last residue. The D gene is left open where the match is weak. For some rows the clone size is stated as once, few or many, or as a class when expanded; others skip it.

>.|.|TRBV27|TRBJ2-7|15
TGTGCCAGCAGTTTCCTTGTGGAGGGTACGTACGAGCAGTACTTC
CASSFLVEGTYEQYF
>.|.|TRBV27|TRBJ2-7|14
TGTGCCAGCAGACTTCTTGGCCGGGCCTACGAGCAGTACTTC
CASRLLGRAYEQYF
>many|.|TRBV29-1|TRBJ2-1|11
TGCAGCGGGGGGTTAGGGACAGAGCAGTTCTTC
CSGGLGTEQFF
>many|TRBD1|TRBV12-5|TRBJ1-2|16
TGTGCTAGTGGTTTGCCGCGACAGGGTTCTAACTATGGCTACACCTTC
CASGLPRQGSNYGYTF
>few|.|TRBV29-1|TRBJ1-2|15
TGCAGCGTTCCCATCTCACTTGACAGTCACTATGGCTACACCTTC
CSVPISLDSHYGYTF
>.|TRBD1|TRBV3-1|TRBJ1-4|15
TGTGCCAGCAGCCAGGGGGACAGGGAGACTGAAAAACTGTTTTTT
CASSQGDRETEKLFF
>.|TRBD2|TRBV9|TRBJ2-7|17
TGTGCCAGCAGCCCCCCCTTTGCTAGCGGACTCTCCTACGAGCAGTACTTC
CASSPPFASGLSYEQYF
>once|TRBD1|TRBV5-1|TRBJ1-6|14
TGCGCCAGCAGCTGGACAGGAGCCGATTCACCCCTCCACTTT
CASSWTGADSPLHF
>.|.|TRBV6-2/TRBV6-3|TRBJ1-2|12
TGTGCCAGCAAGGCTGGGAACTATGGCTACACCTTC
CASKAGNYGYTF
>.|.|TRBV7-8|TRBJ2-1|17
TGTGCCAGTAGCTTACGAGGAGCGGCCCCCTCATCCAATGAGCAGTTCTTC
CASSLRGAAPSSNEQFF
>.|.|TRBV6-5|TRBJ1-6|13
TGTGCCAGCATAAGAACCCCGGGAGGACCCCTCCACTTT
CASIRTPGGPLHF
>.|.|TRBV6-6|TRBJ1-5|13
TGTGCCAGCAGTTACCTTGGGAATCAGCCCCAGCATTTT
CASSYLGNQPQHF
>few|.|TRBV4-3|TRBJ1-1|15
TGCGCCAGCAGCCAATCCACAGGTTGGGGCACTGAAGCTTTCTTT
CASSQSTGWGTEAFF
>few|TRBD2|TRBV14|TRBJ2-3|16
TGTGCCAGCAGCCCTTTTGGCCTAGCGGGAGCTGATACGCAGTATTTT
CASSPFGLAGADTQYF
>.|.|TRBV29-1|TRBJ1-1|11
TGCAGCGTAAGTGGAAACACTGAAGCTTTCTTT
CSVSGNTEAFF
>few|.|TRBV20-1|TRBJ1-1|14
TGCAGTGCTAGAAGGGCAAGAACGAACACTGAAGCTTTCTTT
CSARRARTNTEAFF
>few|.|TRBV20-1|TRBJ2-7|11
TGCAGTGCTAGGGGATTGGACGAGCAGTACTTC
CSARGLDEQYF
>many|.|TRBV20-1|TRBJ1-3|14
TGCAGTGCGCAGGACAGCTTCTCTGGAAACACCATATATTTT
CSAQDSFSGNTIYF
>few|TRBD1|TRBV12-3/TRBV12-4|TRBJ1-2|13
TGTGCCAGCAGGACCCGGGACAGGGCTGGCTACACCTTC
CASRTRDRAGYTF
>.|TRBD1|TRBV20-1|TRBJ1-4|13
TGCAGTGCTAGCGGGACAGGGCAAGAAAAACTGTTTTTT
CSASGTGQEKLFF
>.|.|TRBV20-1|TRBJ1-5|13
TGCAGTGCTAGACAGGAGGGGAATCAGCCCCAGCATTTT
CSARQEGNQPQHF
>few|.|TRBV2|TRBJ1-5|14
TGTGCCAGCAGCCCCGGGAGCCGAGATCAGCCCCAGCATTTT
CASSPGSRDQPQHF
>few|TRBD1|TRBV12-3/TRBV12-4|TRBJ1-5|13
TGTGCCAGCTGGGACAGGGGATACCAGCCCCAGCATTTT
CASWDRGYQPQHF